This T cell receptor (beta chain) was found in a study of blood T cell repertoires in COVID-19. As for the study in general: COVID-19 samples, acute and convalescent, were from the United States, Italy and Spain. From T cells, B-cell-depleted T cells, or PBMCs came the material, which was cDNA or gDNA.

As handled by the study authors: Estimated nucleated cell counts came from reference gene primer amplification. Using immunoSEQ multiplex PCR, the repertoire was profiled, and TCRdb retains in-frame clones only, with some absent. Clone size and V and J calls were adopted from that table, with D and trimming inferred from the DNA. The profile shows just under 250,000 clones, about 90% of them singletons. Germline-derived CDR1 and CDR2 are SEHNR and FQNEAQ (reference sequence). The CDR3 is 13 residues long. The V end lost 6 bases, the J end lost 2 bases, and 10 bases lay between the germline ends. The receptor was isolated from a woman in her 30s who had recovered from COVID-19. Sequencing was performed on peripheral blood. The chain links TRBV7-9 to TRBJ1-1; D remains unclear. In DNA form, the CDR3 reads TGTGCCAGCAGTTCGACAAACAACACTGAAGCTTTCTTT. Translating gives CASSSTNNTEAFF.